A selection of T cell receptor beta chains follows, all from one sample in a study of molecular identifiers for immune sequencing clone quantification. Each CDR3 protein gets one entry after TCRdb re-called the PCR reads with MiXCR. The sample lists 460,000 or so distinct CDR3 sequences; 20% to 25% were seen once. Sequenced sample: naive CD8+ T cells from blood, with Jurkat cell RNA spiked in. Receptors originate from a human donor in good health. Some libraries in this study had Jurkat cell RNA spiked in. The CDR3 runs from the conserved cysteine through the conserved F or W. A D gene is named only where the DNA matches it firmly. Part of the rows lack a size; the others show once, few, many or a class for expanded clones.

>many|.|TRBV6-2/TRBV6-3|TRBJ1-5
TGTGCCAGCAGTTCGGGGTTGGCGGTTCAGCCCCAGCATTTT
CASSSGLAVQPQHF
>few|TRBD2|TRBV2|TRBJ2-7
TGTGCCAGCAGTGATTCTAGCGGCAGCTCCTACGAGCAGTACTTC
CASSDSSGSSYEQYF
>many|.|TRBV28|TRBJ2-7
TGTGCCAGCAGTCCCTTGGGGGTCCCCTACGAGCAGTACTTC
CASSPLGVPYEQYF
>.|.|TRBV20-1|TRBJ2-3
TGCAGTGCTGCGACGGGAGTGAGCACAGATACGCAGTATTTT
CSAATGVSTDTQYF
>few|TRBD1|TRBV5-6|TRBJ1-1
TGTGCCAGCAGCCCGGAGGACAGGTTGAACACTGAAGCTTTCTTT
CASSPEDRLNTEAFF
>.|.|TRBV11-2|TRBJ2-7
TGTGCCAGCAGCTTAGATCAGGGCTGGGAGCAGTACTTC
CASSLDQGWEQYF
>few|.|TRBV12-3/TRBV12-4|TRBJ1-1
TGTGCCAGCAGTTTTAGAATATCGGTTTCGGCTTTTGAAGCTTTCTTT
CASSFRISVSAFEAFF
>few|.|TRBV27|TRBJ2-1
TGTGCCAGCAGTTTTGTGGGGGGGCTCGGTGAGCAGTTCTTC
CASSFVGGLGEQFF
>many|TRBD2|TRBV29-1|TRBJ2-2
TGCAGCGTTGAGCAACTAGCGGGAATGGCCGGGGAGCTGTTTTTT
CSVEQLAGMAGELFF
>many|.|TRBV11-2|TRBJ2-6
TGTGCCAGCAGCCATTCAGGAATCTCTGGGGCCAACGTCCTGACTTTC
CASSHSGISGANVLTF
>few|TRBD2|TRBV9|TRBJ2-4
TGTGCCAGCAGCGAGGCCGACGGACTAGCGGGGGGGCCGAGAGACATTCAGTACTTC
CASSEADGLAGGPRDIQYF
>few|TRBD2|TRBV6-2/TRBV6-3|TRBJ2-7
TGTGCCAGCAGTTACTCGAGTATGGGACTAGTTGTCGCCGAGCAGTACTTC
CASSYSSMGLVVAEQYF
>few|.|TRBV24-1|TRBJ1-5
TGTGCCACCAGTGATTCCGAGGAGGACGAGAATCAGCCCCAGCATTTT
CATSDSEEDENQPQHF
>many|.|TRBV6-5|TRBJ2-2
TGTGCCAGCAGCATCAGGGTTACCGGGGAGCTGTTTTTT
CASSIRVTGELFF
>.|.|TRBV27|TRBJ2-7
TGTGCCAGCAGTTTTGGCAGGGAATACGAGCAGTACTTC
CASSFGREYEQYF
>many|.|TRBV6-1|TRBJ1-5
TGTGCCAGCAGCGGGACACCCTTTAGCAATCAGCCCCAGCATTTT
CASSGTPFSNQPQHF
>many|.|TRBV9|TRBJ2-3
TGTGCCAGCAGCCCACTAGTCGCGGATACGCAGTATTTT
CASSPLVADTQYF
>many|TRBD2|TRBV7-2|TRBJ2-3
TGTGCCAGCAGCTTGGGACAAGCGGGAGGGGGTGTCACAGATACGCAGTATTTT
CASSLGQAGGGVTDTQYF
>many|.|TRBV5-6|TRBJ1-1
TGTGCCAGCAGCCCGGATAGAGGTGCAGGTTGGGGCACTGAAGCTTTCTTT
CASSPDRGAGWGTEAFF
>.|.|TRBV7-9|TRBJ2-1
TGTGCCAGCAGCTTAGTGGGGGATTTAGACAATGAGCAGTTCTTC
CASSLVGDLDNEQFF
>.|.|TRBV12-3/TRBV12-4|TRBJ2-1
TGTGCCAGCAGCGTCTTTCAGCTTAGCTCCTACAATGAGCAGTTCTTC
CASSVFQLSSYNEQFF
>many|.|TRBV25-1|TRBJ2-7
TGTGCCAGCAGTGAATTGGCCAGGGGTTACGAGCAGTACTTC
CASSELARGYEQYF
>many|TRBD1|TRBV12-3/TRBV12-4|TRBJ1-3
TGTGCCAGCAGTTTCGAGGGGGCTGGGGCGTATTTT
CASSFEGAGAYF
>.|.|TRBV6-2/TRBV6-3|TRBJ1-5
TGTGCCAGCAGTGTCCTGGGTAACCAGCCCCAGCATTTT
CASSVLGNQPQHF
>few|TRBD1|TRBV7-2|TRBJ2-1
TGTGCCAGCAGCTCCATACAGGGGTACGTCAATGAGCAGTTCTTC
CASSSIQGYVNEQFF
>many|TRBD2|TRBV27|TRBJ2-7
TGTGCCAGCAGAGAAGCTTCGAGGGCGGGGGCCTACGAGCAGTACTTC
CASREASRAGAYEQYF
>few|TRBD2|TRBV3-1|TRBJ2-7
TGTGCCAGCAGCCATTTATTAGCGGGGTCCTACGAGCAGTACTTC
CASSHLLAGSYEQYF
>many|.|TRBV6-2/TRBV6-3|TRBJ2-3
TGTGCCAGCAGTCACACTTTTACAGATACGCAGTATTTT
CASSHTFTDTQYF
>once|.|TRBV29-1|TRBJ2-5
TGCAGCGTTGAAAGGACGGAAGAGACCCAGTACTTC
CSVERTEETQYF
>many|.|TRBV4-3|TRBJ1-4
TGCGCCAGCAGCCCGGCGAGGAGTGCAACTAATGAAAAACTGTTTTTT
CASSPARSATNEKLFF
>.|.|TRBV7-7|TRBJ2-3
TGTGCTAGCAGCTCCCGGGAAAAAGATACGCAGTATTTT
CASSSREKDTQYF
>many|.|TRBV5-1|TRBJ2-1
TGCGCCAGCAGCTTGAGTTCCCCGGAACACAATGAGCAGTTCTTC
CASSLSSPEHNEQFF
>few|TRBD1|TRBV6-2/TRBV6-3|TRBJ1-5
TGTGCCAGCAGTTACACGATTACATCGGGACAGGCCTCCTACAATCAGCCCCAGCATTTT
CASSYTITSGQASYNQPQHF
>.|TRBD2|TRBV30|TRBJ2-4
TGTGCCTGGGACAGTGAGGGACTAGCGGGGGTCCTACTAGCCAGAAACATTCAGTACTTC
CAWDSEGLAGVLLARNIQYF
>.|TRBD1|TRBV2|TRBJ1-1
TGTGCCAGCAGTGAATGGACAGGGGGGGACACTGAAGCTTTCTTT
CASSEWTGGDTEAFF
>few|.|TRBV12-3/TRBV12-4|TRBJ1-3
TGTGCCAGCAGTTCCTTCTCTGGAAACACCATATATTTT
CASSSFSGNTIYF
>.|.|TRBV2|TRBJ2-3
TGTGCCAGCAAAACCACCCCGGGGCCCGATACGCAGTATTTT
CASKTTPGPDTQYF
>.|.|TRBV6-6|TRBJ1-1
TGTGCCAGCAGGGACCCAGGAGGAGAAGCTTTCTTT
CASRDPGGEAFF
>.|TRBD2|TRBV6-2/TRBV6-3|TRBJ2-5
TGTGCCGGCAGTTACACGGGACTAGCGGGGACCCAAGAGACCCAGTACTTC
CAGSYTGLAGTQETQYF
>many|TRBD2|TRBV20-1|TRBJ2-3
TGCAGTGCTAGAGGGTACGGGGGGGCAACAGATACGCAGTATTTT
CSARGYGGATDTQYF
>.|TRBD1|TRBV18|TRBJ2-6
TGTGCCAGCTCACCACGACAGGGGGAATCGGGGGCCAACGTCCTGACTTTC
CASSPRQGESGANVLTF
>many|.|TRBV2|TRBJ2-1
TGTGCCAGCAGTGAAGTACTAGCCAATGAGCAGTTCTTC
CASSEVLANEQFF
>.|.|TRBV12-3/TRBV12-4|TRBJ1-2
TGTGCCAGCAGTACAGGGATCTATGGCTACACCTTC
CASSTGIYGYTF
>once|TRBD1|TRBV12-3/TRBV12-4|TRBJ2-3
TGTGCCAGCAGTTACCCCCCCGGACAGGGTGCTGGCACAGATACGCAGTATTTT
CASSYPPGQGAGTDTQYF
>.|TRBD2|TRBV6-6|TRBJ2-5
TGTGCCAACAAACATACGGGGGGGGGCGAGACCCAGTACTTC
CANKHTGGGETQYF
>few|TRBD1|TRBV6-6|TRBJ2-3
TGTGCCAGCACCCACGCAGGGGGAGAACGCACAGATACGCAGTATTTT
CASTHAGGERTDTQYF